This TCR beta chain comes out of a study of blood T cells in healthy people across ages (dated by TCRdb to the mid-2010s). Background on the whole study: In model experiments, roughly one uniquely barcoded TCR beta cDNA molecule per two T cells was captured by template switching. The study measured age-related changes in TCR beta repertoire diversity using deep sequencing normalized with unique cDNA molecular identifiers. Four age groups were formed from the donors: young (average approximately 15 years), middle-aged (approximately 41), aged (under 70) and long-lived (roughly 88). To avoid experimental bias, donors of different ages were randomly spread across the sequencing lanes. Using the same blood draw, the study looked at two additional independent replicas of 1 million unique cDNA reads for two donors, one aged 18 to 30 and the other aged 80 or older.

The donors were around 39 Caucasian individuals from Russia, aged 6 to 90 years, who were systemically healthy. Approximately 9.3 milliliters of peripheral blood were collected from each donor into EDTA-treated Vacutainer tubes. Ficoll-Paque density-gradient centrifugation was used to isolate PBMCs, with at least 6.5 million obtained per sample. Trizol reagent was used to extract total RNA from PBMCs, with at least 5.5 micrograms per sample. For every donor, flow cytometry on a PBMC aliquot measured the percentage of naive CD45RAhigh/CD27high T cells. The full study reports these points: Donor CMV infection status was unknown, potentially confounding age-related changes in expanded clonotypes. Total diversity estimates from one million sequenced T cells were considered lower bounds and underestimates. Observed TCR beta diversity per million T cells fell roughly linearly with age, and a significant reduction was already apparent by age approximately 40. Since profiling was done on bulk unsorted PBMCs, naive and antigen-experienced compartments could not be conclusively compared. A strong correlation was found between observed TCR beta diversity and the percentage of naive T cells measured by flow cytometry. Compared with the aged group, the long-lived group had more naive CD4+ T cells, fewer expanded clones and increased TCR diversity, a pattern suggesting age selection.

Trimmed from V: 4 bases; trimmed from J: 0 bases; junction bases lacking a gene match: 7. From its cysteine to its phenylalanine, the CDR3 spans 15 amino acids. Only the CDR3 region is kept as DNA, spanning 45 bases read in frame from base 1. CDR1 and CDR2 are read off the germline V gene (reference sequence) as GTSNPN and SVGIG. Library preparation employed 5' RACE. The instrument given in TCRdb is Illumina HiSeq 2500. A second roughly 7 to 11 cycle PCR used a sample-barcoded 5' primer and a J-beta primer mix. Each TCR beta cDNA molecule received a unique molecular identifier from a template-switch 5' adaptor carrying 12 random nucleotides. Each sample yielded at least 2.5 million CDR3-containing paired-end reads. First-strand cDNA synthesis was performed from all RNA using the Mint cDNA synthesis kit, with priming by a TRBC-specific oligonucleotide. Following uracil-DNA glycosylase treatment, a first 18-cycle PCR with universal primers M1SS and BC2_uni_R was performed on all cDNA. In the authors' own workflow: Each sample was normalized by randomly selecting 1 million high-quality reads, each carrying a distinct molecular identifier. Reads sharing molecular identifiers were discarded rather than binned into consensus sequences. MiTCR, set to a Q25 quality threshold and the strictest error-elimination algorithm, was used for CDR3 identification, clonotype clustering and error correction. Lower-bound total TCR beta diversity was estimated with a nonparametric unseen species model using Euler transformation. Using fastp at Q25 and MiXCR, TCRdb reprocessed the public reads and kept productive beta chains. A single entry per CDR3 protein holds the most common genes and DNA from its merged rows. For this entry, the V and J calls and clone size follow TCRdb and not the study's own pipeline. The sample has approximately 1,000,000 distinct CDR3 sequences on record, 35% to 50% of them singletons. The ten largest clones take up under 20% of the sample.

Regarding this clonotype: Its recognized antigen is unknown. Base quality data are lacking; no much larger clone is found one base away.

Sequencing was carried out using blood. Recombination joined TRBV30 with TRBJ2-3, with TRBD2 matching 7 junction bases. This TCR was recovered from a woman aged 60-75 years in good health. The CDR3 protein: CAWTRTRPSTDTQYF. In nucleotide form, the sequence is TGTGCCTGGACCCGGACTAGGCCAAGCACAGATACGCAGTATTTT.